These T cell receptor beta chains were read from a single sample in a study of blood T cell repertoires in COVID-19. Repertoires were generated with immunoSEQ multiplex PCR, while TCRdb's copy carries only in-frame clones and drops some. The top ten clones hold over 0.75% of a sample with hundreds of thousands of clones, 85% to 90% of them seen once. The specimen was PBMCs or T cells enriched from blood (not recorded which). Receptors originate from a man between 50 and 59 years old who had been exposed to COVID-19. CDR3s include the opening cysteine and the closing phenylalanine or tryptophan. Fields, in order: clone size, V gene, J gene, D gene, CDR3 protein, CDR3 DNA. D genes are given only for firm matches. The size of a clone is reported for some rows only, either as once, few or many, or as a class for expanded clones.

>-|TRBV5-1|TRBJ1-6|-
CASSLGPRAGKNSPLHF
TGCGCCAGCAGCTTGGGCCCAAGGGCGGGGAAAAATTCACCCCTCCACTTT
>-|TRBV7-6|TRBJ2-5|TRBD1
CASSLVPGQGQETQYF
TGTGCCAGCAGCTTAGTCCCGGGACAGGGGCAAGAGACCCAGTACTTC
>-|TRBV5-1|TRBJ2-2|-
CASSVGPTGAGELFF
TGCGCCAGCAGCGTAGGACCCACCGGGGCCGGGGAGCTGTTTTTT
>-|TRBV2|TRBJ1-5|-
CASSVVRGNQPQHF
TGTGCCAGCAGTGTGGTCCGCGGGAACCAGCCCCAGCATTTT
>-|TRBV30|TRBJ1-1|-
CAWSAMPGSLNTEAFF
TGTGCCTGGAGTGCCATGCCCGGGTCTCTGAACACTGAAGCTTTCTTT
>-|TRBV27|TRBJ1-2|TRBD1
CASKQGGGYGYTF
TGTGCCAGCAAACAGGGGGGAGGCTATGGCTACACCTTC
>-|TRBV28|TRBJ1-5|-
CASIRDTYQPQHF
TGTGCCAGCATCCGTGACACCTATCAGCCCCAGCATTTT
>-|TRBV5-1|TRBJ2-5|TRBD1
CASSPGQGGETQYF
TGCGCCAGCAGCCCGGGACAGGGGGGAGAGACCCAGTACTTC
>-|TRBV5-1|TRBJ2-4|TRBD1
CASSLEVTGQLKNIQYF
TGCGCCAGCAGCTTGGAGGTGACAGGGCAACTCAAAAACATTCAGTACTTC
>-|TRBV7-3|TRBJ2-2|-
CASSQTVNTGELFF
TGTGCCAGCAGCCAAACAGTGAACACCGGGGAGCTGTTTTTT
>-|TRBV27|TRBJ2-1|-
CASSLGTAYNEQFF
TGTGCCAGCAGTTTAGGTACAGCCTACAATGAGCAGTTCTTC
>few|TRBV15|TRBJ2-5|-
CATSRARDWGETQYF
TGTGCCACCAGCAGAGCGCGGGACTGGGGAGAGACCCAGTACTTC
>-|TRBV5-1|TRBJ1-6|TRBD1
CASSADRGNSPLHF
TGCGCCAGCAGCGCCGACAGGGGCAATTCACCCCTCCACTTT
>-|TRBV5-5|TRBJ1-6|-
CASSLESINSPLHF
TGTGCCAGCAGCTTGGAAAGCATTAATTCACCCCTCCACTTT
>-|TRBV7-9|TRBJ1-2|-
CASSLGQRGYTF
TGTGCCAGCAGCTTAGGGCAGCGAGGCTACACCTTC
>-|TRBV5-1|TRBJ1-5|-
CASSFAGDQPQHF
TGCGCCAGCAGCTTCGCAGGGGATCAGCCCCAGCATTTT
>-|TRBV28|TRBJ1-2|TRBD1
CASSSPRTGNYGYTF
TGTGCCAGCAGTTCTCCCCGGACAGGGAACTATGGCTACACCTTC
>-|TRBV27|TRBJ1-1|-
CASSPRVAGNTEAFF
TGTGCCAGCAGTCCCCGGGTGGCGGGGAACACTGAAGCTTTCTTT
>-|TRBV6-4|TRBJ2-3|TRBD2
CASSDSNSGGWDTQYF
TGTGCCAGCAGTGACTCAAATAGCGGGGGGTGGGATACGCAGTATTTT
>-|TRBV28|TRBJ1-1|TRBD1
CASRNRGPNTEAFF
TGTGCCAGCAGAAACAGGGGGCCGAACACTGAAGCTTTCTTT
>-|TRBV9|TRBJ1-1|-
CASSVDGQYTEAFF
TGTGCCAGCAGCGTAGATGGACAATACACTGAAGCTTTCTTT
>-|TRBV30|TRBJ1-2|TRBD1
CALAGQGYYGYTF
TGTGCCCTCGCCGGACAGGGGTACTATGGCTACACCTTC
>-|TRBV25-1|TRBJ2-2|-
CASFRASTGELFF
TGTGCCAGCTTCAGGGCAAGCACCGGGGAGCTGTTTTTT
>-|TRBV18|TRBJ1-1|TRBD1
CASSPPYGQGWTEAFF
TGTGCCAGCTCACCACCATACGGACAGGGATGGACTGAAGCTTTCTTT
>-|TRBV7-2|TRBJ1-2|-
CASSPFPGVFRGYTF
TGTGCCAGCAGTCCATTCCCGGGGGTTTTTAGAGGCTACACCTTC
>-|TRBV2|TRBJ1-1|-
CASSLQGSGEAFF
TGTGCCAGCAGTCTGCAGGGATCAGGTGAAGCTTTCTTT
>once|TRBV18|TRBJ1-2|TRBD1
CASSPNTGGLDYGYTF
TGTGCCAGCTCACCAAATACAGGGGGTTTGGACTATGGCTACACCTTC
>-|TRBV7-3|TRBJ2-3|-
CASSLTERATQYF
TGTGCCAGCAGCTTAACGGAGAGAGCAACGCAGTATTTT
>-|TRBV29-1|TRBJ2-5|-
CSAGTLVETQYF
TGCAGCGCTGGGACATTGGTCGAGACCCAGTACTTC
>-|TRBV18|TRBJ2-2|TRBD2
CASSTLAENTGELFF
TGTGCCAGCTCAACGCTAGCGGAGAACACCGGGGAGCTGTTTTTT
>once|TRBV7-8|TRBJ1-1|-
CASSLMLGVVTEAFF
TGTGCCAGCAGCTTAATGCTCGGGGTTGTCACTGAAGCTTTCTTT
>-|TRBV2|TRBJ1-1|-
CASSVYRDTEAFF
TGTGCCAGCAGTGTATACAGGGACACTGAAGCTTTCTTT
>-|TRBV14|TRBJ2-7|TRBD2
CASSLGVLSGGDYEQYF
TGTGCCAGCAGCCTCGGAGTTTTATCGGGGGGGGATTACGAGCAGTACTTC
>-|TRBV4-2|TRBJ2-5|TRBD2
CASSQRGLAGGTQETQYF
TGTGCCAGCAGCCAAAGGGGACTAGCGGGAGGAACTCAAGAGACCCAGTACTTC
>-|TRBV29-1|TRBJ1-3|-
CSVDASAQGTIYF
TGCAGCGTTGATGCTTCCGCGCAGGGCACCATATATTTT
>-|TRBV5-1|TRBJ2-3|TRBD2
CASSSGFGGGALTQYF
TGCGCCAGCAGCTCCGGGTTCGGCGGGGGGGCGCTTACGCAGTATTTT
>-|TRBV18|TRBJ1-1|-
CASSRVAQGRGQMNTEAFF
TGTGCCAGCTCACGGGTGGCACAAGGGAGAGGGCAGATGAACACTGAAGCTTTCTTT
>-|TRBV24-1|TRBJ2-5|TRBD2
CATSPGASGSLETQYF
TGTGCCACCAGTCCTGGGGCTAGCGGGAGTCTGGAGACCCAGTACTTC
>-|TRBV5-1|TRBJ2-7|-
CASSLRDNYNGEQYF
TGCGCCAGCAGCCTCCGGGACAACTACAACGGCGAGCAGTACTTC
>-|TRBV12-3/TRBV12-4|TRBJ2-5|-
CASRLQGKETQYF
TGTGCCAGCAGACTCCAGGGGAAAGAGACCCAGTACTTC
>-|TRBV6-5|TRBJ2-7|TRBD2
CASSYGTSGVYEQYF
TGTGCCAGCAGTTACGGGACTAGCGGGGTCTACGAGCAGTACTTC
>-|TRBV6-5|TRBJ1-5|-
CASSPRGLRPQHF
TGTGCCAGCAGCCCCAGGGGTCTTCGGCCCCAGCATTTT
>-|TRBV28|TRBJ1-1|-
CASSTYIREWAFF
TGTGCCAGCAGCACGTATATACGGGAGTGGGCTTTCTTT
>-|TRBV9|TRBJ2-1|TRBD2
CASSPTRTSGYNEQFF
TGTGCCAGCAGCCCAACGAGGACTAGCGGTTACAATGAGCAGTTCTTC
>few|TRBV9|TRBJ1-1|TRBD1
CASSVVNRGNTEAFF
TGTGCCAGCAGCGTAGTAAACAGGGGTAACACTGAAGCTTTCTTT